The 28 T cell receptor beta chains below come from one sample, sequenced in a study of blood T cell repertoires in COVID-19 (dated by TCRdb to the early 2020s). Library construction relied on the immunoSEQ multiplex PCR assay. What TCRdb holds here is the immuneACCESS table cut down to in-frame rearrangements. Part of the clones is not present; checked against another copy, under half of the missing clones reflect an unresolved V gene, and the others are unexplained. Counted in this sample were 45,000 to 50,000 clones; roughly 83% of them appeared once. The top ten clones comprise roughly three fifths of the sample. Material for sequencing was peripheral blood. These receptors were taken from a man between 70 and 80 years old with acute or convalescent COVID-19.

The chain is built from TRBV2 and TRBJ1-6; 7 bases are a match to TRBD1. V lost 1 base, J lost 9 bases, and 6 bases stayed unmatched. The CDR3 contains 15 residues. Germline V gives CDR1 SNHLY, CDR2 FYNNEI. The CDR3 reads CASSEDRGGISPLHF. CDR3 coding DNA: TGTGCCAGCAGTGAAGACAGGGGAGGTATTTCACCCCTCCACTTT.

V and J are TRBV4-2 and TRBJ1-5; no firm D call. The V gene's germline CDR1 is LGHNA and CDR2 YNFKEQ. This CDR3 has 15 residues. V lost 0 bases and J 4 bases, leaving 10 bases between the germline ends. The CDR3 nucleotides read TGTGCCAGCAGCCAAGACGCGAGAATAAATCAGCCCCAGCATTTT. Its translation is CASSQDARINQPQHF.

The V gene is TRBV10-3, the J gene TRBJ1-2; D not certain. Germline V lookup: CDR1 ENHRY, CDR2 SYGVKD. CDR3 length: 13 amino acids. V was cut by 6 bases and J by 6 bases, with 14 bases left in between. The CDR3 DNA is TGTGCCATCAGGAATGGGAGCCAAGATGGCTACACCTTC. Protein sequence: CAIRNGSQDGYTF.

The V call is TRBV2, the J call TRBJ1-2; tentative D call: TRBD1 (6 bases). CDR1 is SNHLY and CDR2 is FYNNEI in the germline V gene. With 8 bases removed from V and 2 bases from J, the gap between germline ends came to 21 bases. The CDR3 covers 16 residues. Here the CDR3 DNA reads TGTGCCAGCCCCAGCGCGCAGGGGCGAGGCAACTATGGCTACACCTTC. It yields the protein CASPSAQGRGNYGYTF.

The J gene is TRBJ1-1, the V gene TRBV28, with D unclear. V shed 6 bases and J shed 2 bases, with 10 bases lying between them. The CDR3 spans 13 residues. Germline assignment: CDR1 MDHEN and CDR2 SYDVKM. CDR3 in DNA: TGTGCCAGCAGCCCGGGATTTAACACTGAAGCTTTCTTT. Protein product: CASSPGFNTEAFF.

This chain links TRBV6-5 with TRBJ1-1, with D possibly TRBD1 on 6 matching bases. V dropped 6 bases and J dropped 0 bases, with 11 bases sitting between them. Per the germline V gene, CDR1 is MNHEY and CDR2 is SVGAGI. The CDR3 loop spans 14 amino acids. The CDR3 nucleotides are TGTGCCAGCAGGAGGACAGACATGAACACTGAAGCTTTCTTT. As protein: CASRRTDMNTEAFF.

V is TRBV6-2 or TRBV6-3 and J is TRBJ2-1; D gene ambiguous. V gave up 0 bases and J gave up 11 bases, with 11 bases separating them. In germline, CDR1 is MNHEY, CDR2 SVGEGT. The CDR3 loop spans 13 amino acids. CDR3 loop: CASSYSSIQQQFF. The CDR3 DNA reads TGTGCCAGCAGTTACTCGAGTATCCAACAGCAGTTCTTC.

The J gene is TRBJ2-2, the V gene TRBV4-2; TRBD1 matches at 9 bases. Germline CDR1 and CDR2: LGHNA and YNFKEQ. V was clipped by 5 bases and J by 8 bases; unmatched bases: 15. This CDR3 spans 17 amino acids. The CDR3 DNA sequence: TGTGCCAGCAGCGTACCGTCCGGGACAGGGAATACTGGGGAGCTGTTTTTT. Encoded protein: CASSVPSGTGNTGELFF.

V is TRBV18 and J is TRBJ1-3, with 9 bases that match TRBD1. V lost 4 bases and J lost 3; bases outside the gene matches: 4. Germline V gene sequence: CDR1 KGHSH, CDR2 LQKENI. This CDR3 region has 15 residues. CDR3 residues: CASSLGQGIGNTIYF. CDR3 DNA sequence: TGTGCCAGCTCACTCGGACAGGGGATTGGAAACACCATATATTTT.

This sequence joins TRBV7-6 and TRBJ2-1; 11 nucleotides align to TRBD2. V lost 2 bases to trimming and J lost 3 bases; unmatched junction nucleotides: 12. Per the germline V gene, CDR1 is SGHVS and CDR2 is FNYEAQ. The CDR3 totals 19 residues. The CDR3 is CASSLRLQGLADFYNEQFF. Written as DNA, the CDR3 is TGTGCCAGCAGCTTACGGTTACAGGGACTAGCGGATTTCTACAATGAGCAGTTCTTC.

This chain uses TRBV2 with TRBJ1-3; D remains ambiguous. The germline V and J ends were trimmed by 4 bases and 0 bases, with 13 bases remaining between them. The CDR3 runs 16 residues. Germline V gene sequence: CDR1 SNHLY, CDR2 FYNNEI. CDR3 residues: CASSGVRSYSGNTIYF. CDR3 DNA: TGTGCCAGCAGTGGAGTTAGGAGCTACTCTGGAAACACCATATATTTT.

The rearrangement uses TRBV25-1 and TRBJ1-2; D may be TRBD1 (5 bases). CDR1 MGHDK and CDR2 SYGVNS come from the germline V gene. The CDR3 is 13 residues long. The ends were cut back, 2 bases at V and 5 bases at J, with 9 bases in the middle. The CDR3 bases are TGTGCCAGCAGTGAAAACCAGGGTTATGGCTACACCTTC. Translated, it gives CASSENQGYGYTF.

The chain carries TRBV25-1 and TRBJ1-4; D remains ambiguous. CDR1 and CDR2 from the germline V gene are MGHDK and SYGVNS. Between the trimmed V and J ends, which lost 3 bases and 8 bases, there was a span of 22 bases. The CDR3 runs 17 residues. In DNA form, the CDR3 reads TGTGCCAGCAGTGACGCCGGGGAGGTTGTCGAGCGGGAAAAACTGTTTTTT. This gives the protein CASSDAGEVVEREKLFF.

This clone was recorded once. V gene TRBV19 combines with J gene TRBJ2-3; 7 bases fit TRBD2. The CDR3 loop spans 16 amino acids. The ends lost 8 bases at V and 1 base at J; junction bases unmatched: 12. From germline, CDR1 is LNHDA and CDR2 SQIVND (reference sequence). The CDR3 spells CASQDRAGDRTDTQYF. The CDR3 region has the DNA TGTGCCAGTCAGGACCGTGCGGGAGATCGCACAGATACGCAGTATTTT.

Here the CDR3 reads CATSWAGQKTQPQHF. The CDR3 region has the DNA TGTGCCACCAGTTGGGCGGGACAGAAAACACAGCCCCAGCATTTT. The genes are TRBV15 and TRBJ1-5; 7 bases fit TRBD1. The V segment lost 6 bases and the J segment 7 bases; nucleotides outside the gene matches: 12. In germline, CDR1 is LNHNV, CDR2 YYDKDF (reference sequence). The CDR3 consists of 15 residues.

The V and J genes are TRBV19 and TRBJ2-1; 7 nucleotides line up with TRBD1. The CDR3 consists of 15 residues. The germline CDR1 and CDR2 sequences are LNHDA and SQIVND (reference sequence). V was clipped by 1 base and J by 8 bases; unmatched bases: 8. The CDR3 spells CASSIAGTEADEQFF. The CDR3 DNA reads TGTGCCAGTAGTATAGCCGGGACAGAAGCCGATGAGCAGTTCTTC. The complete variable domain, with remaining parts taken from reference TRBV19 and TRBJ2-1, reads DGGITQSPKYLFRKEGQNVTLSCEQNLNHDAMYWYRQDPGQGLRLIYYSQIVNDFQKGDIAEGYSVSREKKESFPLTVTSAQKNPTAFYLCASSIAGTEADEQFFGPGTRLTVL.

The chain carries TRBV7-9 and TRBJ2-5; D is uncertain. The V gene lost 3 bases and the J gene lost 12 bases, with 14 bases spanning the gap. The germline CDR1 and CDR2 sequences are SEHNR and FQNEAQ (reference sequence). The CDR3 is made up of 12 amino acids. This CDR3 is CASSFYPGEKYF. Here the CDR3 DNA reads TGTGCCAGCAGCTTCTATCCTGGAGAAAAGTACTTC.

J is TRBJ2-3 and V is TRBV6-5; D is ambiguous. This CDR3 has 15 amino acids. Germline CDR1 and CDR2: MNHEY and SVGAGI. V lost 6 bases to trimming and J lost 2 bases, with 15 bases between them. CDR3 DNA sequence: TGTGCCAGCAGCCCGACTTATACTGCCACAGATACGCAGTATTTT. Its protein product is CASSPTYTATDTQYF.

The V and J genes are TRBV10-1 and TRBJ2-1; D is possibly TRBD2 (6 bases). V lost 0 bases and J 15 bases, leaving 18 bases between the germline ends. The CDR3 sequence is 14 residues long. Germline CDR1 is WNHNN and CDR2 is SYGVQD (reference sequence). This CDR3 reads CASSESKVGGKRFF. The DNA of the CDR3 is TGCGCCAGCAGTGAGTCGAAGGTCGGGGGAAAACGGTTCTTC.

The J gene is TRBJ2-1, the V gene TRBV7-3; 8 bases align to TRBD1. Germline loops: CDR1 SGHTA, CDR2 FQGTGA. V was clipped by 2 bases and J by 4 bases; unmatched bases: 4. The CDR3 totals 15 residues. The chain's CDR3 is CASSLSRDRYNEQFF. The CDR3 nucleotides are TGTGCCAGCAGCTTATCGCGGGACAGGTACAATGAGCAGTTCTTC. The full variable domain, its missing parts supplied by reference TRBV7-3 and TRBJ2-1, is GAGVSQTPSNKVTEKGKYVELRCDPISGHTALYWYRQSLGQGPEFLIYFQGTGAADDSGLPNDRFFAVRPEGSVSTLKIQRTERGDSAVYLCASSLSRDRYNEQFFGPGTRLTVL.

V is TRBV30 and J is TRBJ1-1; tentative D call: TRBD1 (6 bases). The germline gives CDR1 GTSNPN, CDR2 SVGIG (reference sequence). The CDR3 covers 14 residues. Trimming left V 3 bases short and J 3 bases short, with 14 bases between. CDR3 region: CAWSGGGWHTEAFF. The CDR3 DNA sequence: TGTGCCTGGAGCGGTGGGGGCTGGCACACTGAAGCTTTCTTT.

This clone was observed a few times. The chain uses TRBV14 and TRBJ2-3; 8 bases are shared with TRBD2. The CDR3 consists of 14 residues. Germline V lookup: CDR1 SGHDN, CDR2 FVKESK. V lost 10 bases, J lost 4 bases, and 10 bases stayed unmatched. The CDR3 spells CANPTGGPADTQYF. Here the CDR3 DNA reads TGTGCCAACCCGACGGGGGGGCCCGCAGATACGCAGTATTTT.

The chain recombines TRBV21-1 with TRBJ1-2; no DNA check was done on the table's D call, TRBD1. TRBV21-1 is recorded as a pseudogene. The CDR3 covers 17 residues. Here the CDR3 DNA reads TGTGCCAGCAGCCCCCCCCGTCCGGACAGGCCCCCCTATGGCTACACCTTC. Translating gives CASSPPRPDRPPYGYTF.

This rearrangement joins TRBV24-1 to TRBJ2-3; 7 bases agree with TRBD2. This CDR3 has 14 amino acids. The trim removed 5 bases at V and 1 base at J, leaving 2 bases unmatched. Germline-derived CDR1 and CDR2 are KGHDR and SFDVKD. The CDR3 sequence is CATSGAGGTDTQYF. The CDR3 coding sequence is TGTGCCACCAGTGGGGCGGGGGGCACAGATACGCAGTATTTT.

The chain has TRBV5-1 and TRBJ1-1; D remains unclear. The germline gives CDR1 SGHRS, CDR2 YFSETQ. The V gene lost 7 bases and the J gene lost 1 base, with 14 bases spanning the gap. The CDR3 has 14 residues. The CDR3 region is CASEPAPENTEAFF. The CDR3 region has the DNA TGCGCCAGCGAACCTGCCCCAGAGAACACTGAAGCTTTCTTT.

The chain employs TRBV18 and TRBJ1-5, with 8 bases matching TRBD1. After removal of 6 bases from V and 4 bases from J, the junction contained 5 bases not matched to a gene. Germline CDR1 reads KGHSH; CDR2 reads LQKENI. The CDR3 has 14 amino acids. CDR3 loop: CASSLGQGNQPQHF. DNA of the CDR3: TGTGCCAGCTCGCTCGGACAGGGTAATCAGCCCCAGCATTTT. The variable domain in full, completed from reference TRBV18 and TRBJ1-5, reads NAGVMQNPRHLVRRRGQEARLRCSPMKGHSHVYWYRQLPEEGLKFMVYLQKENIIDESGMPKERFSAEFPKEGPSILRIQQVVRGDSAAYFCASSLGQGNQPQHFGDGTRLSIL.

The chain is built from TRBV7-6 and TRBJ2-2; possibly TRBD2 for D (6 bases). Germline V lookup: CDR1 SGHVS, CDR2 FNYEAQ. The CDR3 consists of 15 residues. With 5 bases removed from V and 0 bases from J, the gap between germline ends came to 10 bases. CDR3 amino acids: CASSPLAANTGELFF. CDR3 sequence (DNA): TGTGCCAGCAGCCCACTAGCAGCGAACACCGGGGAGCTGTTTTTT.

In DNA form, the CDR3 reads TGTGCCAGCAGTGACAGCGGGAGGTTAGATACGCAGTATTTT. The encoded protein is CASSDSGRLDTQYF. The chain uses TRBV6-4 and TRBJ2-3; TRBD2 matches at 9 bases. After removal of 2 bases from V and 5 bases from J, the junction contained 2 bases not matched to a gene. Germline loops: CDR1 MRHNA, CDR2 SNTAGT. The CDR3 is 14 residues long.